This T cell receptor beta chain is from a study of blood T cell repertoires in COVID-19 (dated by TCRdb to 2018 to 2021). Turning to the overall study: Samples covering the acute and convalescent phases of COVID-19 were provided by collaborators in the United States, Italy and Spain. Deeply sampled blood TCRbeta repertoires from subjects exposed to, actively infected with, or recovered from COVID-19 were included in the dataset. A freely available public database, intended as a resource for researchers studying the immune response to SARS-CoV-2, is where the repertoires were released. Samples came from the ongoing ImmuneRACE study (first 160 participants) plus 1,254 subjects from 6 global collaborators. The prospective study material was composed of cDNA or gDNA derived from T cells, B-cell-depleted T cells, or PBMCs. A de-identified subject ID, COVID-19 status, age in years and sex were almost always included in the sample metadata. Where HLA class I and class II types were available, the types were taken from metadata supplied by the sample provider, not from assay-based typing. On the study overall, not on this receptor specifically: Clinical and demographic metadata were provided uncurated, with the amount varying by source and participant.

The CDR3 covers 15 residues, taking in both the cysteine and the phenylalanine. The kept DNA is CDR3 alone, 45 bases in frame from the first base. V sheds 3 bases and J sheds 0 bases, leaving 12 bases between their ends. Reading the germline V gene (reference sequence) gives CDR1 DFQATT and CDR2 SNEGSKA. TCRbeta CDR3 regions were amplified from genomic DNA by means of the immunoSEQ Assay, a bias-controlled multiplex PCR. From the authors' description of their analysis: Within the assay, amplification of reference gene primers was used to estimate how many nucleated cells each sample contained. To quantify the absolute abundance of each unique TCRbeta CDR3 rearrangement, sequence reads were collapsed and filtered. For each sample, productive Simpson clonality was calculated as the square root of Simpson's diversity index across productive rearrangements. What TCRdb holds here is the immuneACCESS table cut down to in-frame rearrangements. Part of the clones is not present; checked against another copy, under half of the missing clones reflect an unresolved V gene, and the others are unexplained. V and J calls and clone size follow that table, whereas D and trimming were derived from the DNA. The sample data list about 200,000 clones, and less than 90% of these were observed just once. The ten most abundant clones make up 2% to 2.5% of the sample.

A word on this clone: What this receptor recognizes is not known. No quality values exist for individual bases; no much larger clone is one base distant.

Each collaborating institution followed its own protocols to collect whole blood in K2EDTA tubes. For TCRbeta analysis, collaborator samples were shipped as frozen whole blood, as isolated PBMCs, or as DNA extracted from either sample type. The rearrangement joined TRBV20-1 to TRBJ2-1, with TRBD2 perhaps the D gene, on 5 matching bases. This clonotype was sampled from a woman aged 45-65 years with acute or convalescent COVID-19. Specimen: peripheral blood. The DNA sequence reads TGCAGTGCTAGTACGGGGTCAGGCTCCTACAATGAGCAGTTCTTC. The encoded protein is CSASTGSGSYNEQFF.